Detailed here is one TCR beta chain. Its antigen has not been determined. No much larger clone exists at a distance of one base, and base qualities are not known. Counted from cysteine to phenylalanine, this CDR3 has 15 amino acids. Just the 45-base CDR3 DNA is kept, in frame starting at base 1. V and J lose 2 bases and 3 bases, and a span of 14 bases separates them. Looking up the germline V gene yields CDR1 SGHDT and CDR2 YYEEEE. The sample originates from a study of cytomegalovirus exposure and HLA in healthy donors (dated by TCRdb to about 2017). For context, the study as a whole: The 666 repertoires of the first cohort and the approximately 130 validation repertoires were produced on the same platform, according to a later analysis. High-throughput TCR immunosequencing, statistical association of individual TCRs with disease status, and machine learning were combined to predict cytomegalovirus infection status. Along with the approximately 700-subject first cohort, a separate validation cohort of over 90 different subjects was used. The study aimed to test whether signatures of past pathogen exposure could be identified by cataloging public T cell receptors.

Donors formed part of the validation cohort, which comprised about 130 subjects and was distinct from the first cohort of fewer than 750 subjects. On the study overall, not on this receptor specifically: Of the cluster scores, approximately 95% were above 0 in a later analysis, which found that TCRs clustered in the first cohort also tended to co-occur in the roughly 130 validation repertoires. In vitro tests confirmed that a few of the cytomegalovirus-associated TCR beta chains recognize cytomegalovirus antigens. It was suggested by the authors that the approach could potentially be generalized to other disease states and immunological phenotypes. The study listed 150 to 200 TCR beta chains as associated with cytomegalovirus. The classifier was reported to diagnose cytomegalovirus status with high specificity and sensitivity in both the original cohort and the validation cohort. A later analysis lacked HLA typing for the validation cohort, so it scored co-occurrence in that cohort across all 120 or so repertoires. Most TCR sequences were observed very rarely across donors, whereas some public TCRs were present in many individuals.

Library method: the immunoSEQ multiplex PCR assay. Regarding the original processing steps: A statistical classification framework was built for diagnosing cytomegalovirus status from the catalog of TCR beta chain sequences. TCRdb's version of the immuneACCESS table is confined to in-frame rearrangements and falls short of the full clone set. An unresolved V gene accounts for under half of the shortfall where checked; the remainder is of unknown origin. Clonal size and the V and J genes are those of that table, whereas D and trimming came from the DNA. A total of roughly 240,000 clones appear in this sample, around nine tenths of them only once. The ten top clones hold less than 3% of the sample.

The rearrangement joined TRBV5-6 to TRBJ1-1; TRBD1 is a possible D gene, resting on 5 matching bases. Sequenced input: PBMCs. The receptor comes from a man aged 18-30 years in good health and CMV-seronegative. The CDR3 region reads CASSFGGAPDTEAFF. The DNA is TGTGCCAGCAGCTTTGGAGGGGCGCCGGACACTGAAGCTTTCTTT.